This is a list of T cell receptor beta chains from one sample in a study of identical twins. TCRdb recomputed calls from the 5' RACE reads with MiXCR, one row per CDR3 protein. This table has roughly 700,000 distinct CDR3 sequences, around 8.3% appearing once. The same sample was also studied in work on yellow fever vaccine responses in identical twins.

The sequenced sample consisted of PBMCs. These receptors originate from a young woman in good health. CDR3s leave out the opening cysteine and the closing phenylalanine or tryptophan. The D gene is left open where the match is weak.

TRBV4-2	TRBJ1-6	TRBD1	ASSPRDREDNSPLH
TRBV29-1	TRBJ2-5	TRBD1	SVNGQGRVGQETQY
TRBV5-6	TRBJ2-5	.	ASSLAGVKQETQY
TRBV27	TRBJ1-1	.	ASSPLLGALWTEAF
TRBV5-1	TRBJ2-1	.	ASSLGHPGYNEQF
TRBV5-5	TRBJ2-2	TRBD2	ASSFKGGVSGELF
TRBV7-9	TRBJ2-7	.	ASSLLLAAESEQY
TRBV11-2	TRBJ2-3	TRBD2	ASSVGTSGSIDTQY
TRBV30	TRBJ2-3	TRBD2	AWSVWQGGTSGSTDTQY
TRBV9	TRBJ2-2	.	ASSVGIGELF
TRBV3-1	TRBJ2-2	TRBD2	ASSQSSGGPGELF
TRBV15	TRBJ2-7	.	ATSREFRGYEQY
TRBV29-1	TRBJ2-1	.	SVEDQPGAVYNEQF
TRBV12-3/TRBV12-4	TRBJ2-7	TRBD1	ASSAGTGIYEQY
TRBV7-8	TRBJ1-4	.	ASSLGTAEKLF
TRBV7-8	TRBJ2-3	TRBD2	ASSQNGLAGGDTQY
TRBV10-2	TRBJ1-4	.	ASSDGWTNEKLF
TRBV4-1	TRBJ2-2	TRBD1	ASSQRNPGQGSGELF
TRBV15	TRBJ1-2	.	ATSRDITETNYGYT
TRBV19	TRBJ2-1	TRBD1	ASSPGGQGSNEQF
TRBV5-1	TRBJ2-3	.	ASSAQRSVYTDTQY
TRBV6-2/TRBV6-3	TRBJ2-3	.	ASTGTRNTDTQY
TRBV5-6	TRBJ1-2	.	ASSLGGKMTTNGYT
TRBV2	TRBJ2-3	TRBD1	ASGFDRGQGDTQY